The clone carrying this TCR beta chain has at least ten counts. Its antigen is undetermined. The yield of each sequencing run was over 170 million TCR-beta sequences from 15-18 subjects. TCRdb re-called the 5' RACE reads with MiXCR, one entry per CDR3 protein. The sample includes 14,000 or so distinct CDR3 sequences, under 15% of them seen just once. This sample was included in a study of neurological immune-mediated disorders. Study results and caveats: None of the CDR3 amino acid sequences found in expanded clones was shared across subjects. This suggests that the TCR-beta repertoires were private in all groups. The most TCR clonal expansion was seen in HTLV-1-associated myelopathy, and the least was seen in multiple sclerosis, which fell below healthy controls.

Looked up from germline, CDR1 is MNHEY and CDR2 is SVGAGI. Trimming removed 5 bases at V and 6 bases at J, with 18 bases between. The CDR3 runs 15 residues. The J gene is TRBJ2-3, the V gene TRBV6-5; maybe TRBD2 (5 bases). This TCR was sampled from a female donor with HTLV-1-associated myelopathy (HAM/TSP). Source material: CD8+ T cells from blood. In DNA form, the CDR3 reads TGTGCCAGCAGTAAGCCGGGTCTCGGGGAGGATACGCAGTATTTT. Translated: CASSKPGLGEDTQYF.